This T cell receptor (beta chain) was sequenced in a study of T-cell reconstitution after alpha-beta-depleted transplantation in children. This clonotype occurred many times. V dropped 3 bases and J dropped 7; count of bases not matched to a gene: 8. The CDR3 contains 16 residues. The germline V gene has CDR1 SGHRS and CDR2 YFSETQ. TCRbeta library construction was performed incorporating unique molecular identifiers. TCRdb analysed the PCR reads with MiXCR anew, one entry per CDR3 protein. The sample holds approximately 170,000 distinct CDR3 sequences, 11% seen once. Material: PBMCs, obtained before TCRalphabeta/CD19-depleted stem cell transplant. This sequence joins TRBV5-1 and TRBJ2-1, with 12 bases fitting TRBD2. The receptor comes from a boy aged 2 to 10 with acute myeloid leukemia, due to receive a stem cell transplant. CDR3 protein: CASSYRTSGIGNEQFF. Here the CDR3 DNA reads TGCGCCAGCAGCTACCGGACTAGCGGGATCGGAAATGAGCAGTTCTTC.